This T cell receptor beta chain was identified during a study of CD8+ T cells in alopecia areata. Study-wide background: Disease severity was quantified as SALT score of affected scalp area.

CDR1 is SNHLY and CDR2 is FYNNEI in the germline V gene. The CDR3 totals 14 residues. Trimming cost V 10 bases and J 2 bases, with 18 bases left between them. The authors extracted RNA and reverse transcribed it into cDNA as the sequencing template. The table came from immunoSEQ multiplex PCR; TCRdb's copy has only in-frame clones and leaves some out. The sample includes under 150,000 clones, about four fifths seen only once; the top ten take 20% to 30%. Stated treatment: oral pan-JAK inhibitor, 5-10 mg twice daily. Lesional scalp punch biopsies and peripheral blood were collected from alopecia areata patients.

The source is a human donor with alopecia areata. This specimen consisted of CD8+ T cells sorted from blood, obtained at week 4, from a patient treated with tofacitinib. The V gene is TRBV2, the J gene TRBJ2-7; D may be TRBD1 (5 bases). The CDR3 DNA follows: TGTGCCAACCAACAGACAGACAGTACCTACGAGCAGTACTTC. Amino acids: CANQQTDSTYEQYF.